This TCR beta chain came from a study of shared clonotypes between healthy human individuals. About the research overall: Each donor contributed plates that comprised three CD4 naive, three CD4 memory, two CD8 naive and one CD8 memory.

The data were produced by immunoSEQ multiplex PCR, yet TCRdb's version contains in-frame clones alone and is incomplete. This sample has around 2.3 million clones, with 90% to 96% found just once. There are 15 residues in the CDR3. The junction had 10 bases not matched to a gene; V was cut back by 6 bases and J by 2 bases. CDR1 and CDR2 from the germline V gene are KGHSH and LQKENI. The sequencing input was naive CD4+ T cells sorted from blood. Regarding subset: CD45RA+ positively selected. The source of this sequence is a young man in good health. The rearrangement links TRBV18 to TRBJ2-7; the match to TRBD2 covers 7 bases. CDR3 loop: CASSGRGESPYEQYF. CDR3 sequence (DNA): TGTGCCAGCTCCGGACGGGGGGAATCCCCCTACGAGCAGTACTTC.